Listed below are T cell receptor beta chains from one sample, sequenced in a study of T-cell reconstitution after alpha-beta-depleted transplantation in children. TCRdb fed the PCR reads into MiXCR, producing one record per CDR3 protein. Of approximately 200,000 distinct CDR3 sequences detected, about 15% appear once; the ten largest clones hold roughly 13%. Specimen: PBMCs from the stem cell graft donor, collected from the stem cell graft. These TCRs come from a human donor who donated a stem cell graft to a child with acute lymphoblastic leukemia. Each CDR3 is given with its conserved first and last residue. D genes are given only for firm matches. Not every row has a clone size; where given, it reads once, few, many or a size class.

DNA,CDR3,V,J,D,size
TGTGCCAGCTCGTCCTACCGGACAGGCTCCAACTCTGGGGCCAACGTCCTGACTTTC,CASSSYRTGSNSGANVLTF,TRBV18,TRBJ2-6,TRBD1,many
TGTGCCAGCAGCCTAACTAGCGGGGGGGGATACAATGAGCAGTTCTTC,CASSLTSGGGYNEQFF,TRBV12-3/TRBV12-4,TRBJ2-1,TRBD2,many
TGTGCCAGCAGCTTGGTGTTTGAGAATAGCGGGAGTCTCTACGAGCAGTACTTC,CASSLVFENSGSLYEQYF,TRBV5-6,TRBJ2-7,TRBD2,many
TGTGCCAGCAGCTTGTTCGGGGCGGAGGGGGGGGATGAGCAGTTCTTC,CASSLFGAEGGDEQFF,TRBV5-5,TRBJ2-1,-,many
TGCGCCAGCAGCCAGGGACTAGCGGGAGGATATGAGACCCAGTACTTC,CASSQGLAGGYETQYF,TRBV5-1,TRBJ2-5,TRBD2,few
TGTGCCAGCAGCTTAGCGGCGGAAGAGACCCAGTACTTC,CASSLAAEETQYF,TRBV7-2,TRBJ2-5,-,many
TGTGCCAGCAGCTTTTGGGGGCGAGCCAAAAACATTCAGTACTTC,CASSFWGRAKNIQYF,TRBV5-6,TRBJ2-4,-,-
TGCGCCAGCAGCTTCCGAACAGGCGAATCGACAGATACGCAGTATTTT,CASSFRTGESTDTQYF,TRBV5-1,TRBJ2-3,-,many
TGTGCCAGCAGACAGGGGCGCTCGATAGATACGCAGTATTTT,CASRQGRSIDTQYF,TRBV6-1,TRBJ2-3,TRBD1,many
TGTGCCAGCAGTTTAAAATTAAGACTAGCGGAAGAGCAGTTCTTC,CASSLKLRLAEEQFF,TRBV28,TRBJ2-1,TRBD2,many
TGTGCCAGCAGTTTGATGCGGGAGGAGTTGGATGAGCAGTTCTTC,CASSLMREELDEQFF,TRBV27,TRBJ2-1,TRBD2,many
TGTGCCAGCAGCTCACAACTAGCGGGAGATGAGACCCAGTACTTC,CASSSQLAGDETQYF,TRBV11-2,TRBJ2-5,TRBD2,-